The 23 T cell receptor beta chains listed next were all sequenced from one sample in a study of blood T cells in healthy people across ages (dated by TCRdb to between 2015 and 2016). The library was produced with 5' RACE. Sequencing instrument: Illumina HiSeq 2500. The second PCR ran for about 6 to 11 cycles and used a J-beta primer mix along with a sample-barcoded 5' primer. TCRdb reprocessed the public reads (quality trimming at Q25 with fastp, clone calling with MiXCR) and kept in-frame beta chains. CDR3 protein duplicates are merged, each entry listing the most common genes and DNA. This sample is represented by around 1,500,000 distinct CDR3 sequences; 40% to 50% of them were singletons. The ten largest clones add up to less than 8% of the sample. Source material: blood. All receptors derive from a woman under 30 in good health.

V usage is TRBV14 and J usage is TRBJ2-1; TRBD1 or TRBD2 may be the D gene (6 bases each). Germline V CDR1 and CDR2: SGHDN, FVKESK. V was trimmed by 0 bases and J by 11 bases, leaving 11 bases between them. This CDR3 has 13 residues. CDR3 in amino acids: CASSQDLRGQQFF. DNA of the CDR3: TGTGCCAGCAGCCAAGATCTCCGGGGGCAGCAGTTCTTC.

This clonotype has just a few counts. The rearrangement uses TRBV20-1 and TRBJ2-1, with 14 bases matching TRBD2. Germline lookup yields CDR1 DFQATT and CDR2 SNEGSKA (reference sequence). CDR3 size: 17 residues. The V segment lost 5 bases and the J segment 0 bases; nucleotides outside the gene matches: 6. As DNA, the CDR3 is TGCAGTGCTGGGGGGGGGACTAGCGGGAGCTCCTACAATGAGCAGTTCTTC. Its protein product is CSAGGGTSGSSYNEQFF.

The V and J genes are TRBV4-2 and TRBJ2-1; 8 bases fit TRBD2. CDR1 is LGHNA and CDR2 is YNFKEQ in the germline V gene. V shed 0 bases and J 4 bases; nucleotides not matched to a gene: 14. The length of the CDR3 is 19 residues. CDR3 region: CASSQDGADEAGVYNEQFF. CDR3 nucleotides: TGTGCCAGCAGCCAAGATGGGGCGGATGAAGCGGGGGTTTACAATGAGCAGTTCTTC.

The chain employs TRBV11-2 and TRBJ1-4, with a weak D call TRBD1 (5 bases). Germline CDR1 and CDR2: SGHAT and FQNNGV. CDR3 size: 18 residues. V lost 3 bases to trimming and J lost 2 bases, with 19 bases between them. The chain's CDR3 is CASSFPSSLGDTNEKLFF. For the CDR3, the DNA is TGTGCCAGCAGCTTCCCCAGCAGTCTCGGGGACACTAATGAAAAACTGTTTTTT.

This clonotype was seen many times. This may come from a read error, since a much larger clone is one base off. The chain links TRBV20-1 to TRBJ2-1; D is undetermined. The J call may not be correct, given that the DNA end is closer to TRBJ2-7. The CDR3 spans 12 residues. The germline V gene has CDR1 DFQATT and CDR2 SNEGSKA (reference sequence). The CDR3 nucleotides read TGCAGTGCTAGAGGGTCCTACAATGAGCAGTACTTC. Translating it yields CSARGSYNEQYF.

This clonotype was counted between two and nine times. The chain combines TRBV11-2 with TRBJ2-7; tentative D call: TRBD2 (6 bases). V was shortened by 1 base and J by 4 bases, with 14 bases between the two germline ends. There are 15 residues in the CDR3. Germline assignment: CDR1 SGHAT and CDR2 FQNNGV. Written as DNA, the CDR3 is TGTGCCAGCAGCTTAGCCGGGACTTACGATTACGAGCAGTACTTC. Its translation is CASSLAGTYDYEQYF. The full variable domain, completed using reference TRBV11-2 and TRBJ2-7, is EAGVAQSPRYKIIEKRQSVAFWCNPISGHATLYWYQQILGQGPKLLIQFQNNGVVDDSQLPKDRFSAERLKGVDSTLKIQPAKLEDSAVYLCASSLAGTYDYEQYFGPGTRLTVT.

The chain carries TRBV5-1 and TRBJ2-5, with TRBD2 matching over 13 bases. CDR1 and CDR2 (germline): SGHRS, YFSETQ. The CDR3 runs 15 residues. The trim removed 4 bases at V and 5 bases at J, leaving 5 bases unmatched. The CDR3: CASSRTSGSGETQYF. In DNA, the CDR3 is TGCGCCAGCAGCCGGACTAGCGGGAGTGGCGAGACCCAGTACTTC.

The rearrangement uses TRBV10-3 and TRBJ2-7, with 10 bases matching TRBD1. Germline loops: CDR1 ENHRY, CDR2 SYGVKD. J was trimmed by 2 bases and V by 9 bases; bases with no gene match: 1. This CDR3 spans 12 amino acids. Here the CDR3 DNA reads TGTGCCATGGGGACAGGGGCCTACGAGCAGTACTTC. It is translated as CAMGTGAYEQYF.

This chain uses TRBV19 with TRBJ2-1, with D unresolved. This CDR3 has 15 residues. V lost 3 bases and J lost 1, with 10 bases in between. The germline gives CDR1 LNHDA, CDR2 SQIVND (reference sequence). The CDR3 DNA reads TGTGCCAGTAGTATCGGTGCCCCGTCCTACAATGAGCAGTTCTTC. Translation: CASSIGAPSYNEQFF.

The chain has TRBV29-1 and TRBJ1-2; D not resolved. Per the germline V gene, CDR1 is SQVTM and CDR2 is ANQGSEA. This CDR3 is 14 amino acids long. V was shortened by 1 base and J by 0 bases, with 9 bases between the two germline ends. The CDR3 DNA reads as TGCAGCGTTGAAGTTTTCGGGGCTAACTATGGCTACACCTTC. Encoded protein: CSVEVFGANYGYTF.

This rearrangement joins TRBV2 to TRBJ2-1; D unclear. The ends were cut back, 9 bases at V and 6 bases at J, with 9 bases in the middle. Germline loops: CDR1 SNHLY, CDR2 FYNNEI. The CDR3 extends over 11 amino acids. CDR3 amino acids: CASWAVNEQFF. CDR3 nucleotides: TGTGCCAGTTGGGCGGTCAATGAGCAGTTCTTC.

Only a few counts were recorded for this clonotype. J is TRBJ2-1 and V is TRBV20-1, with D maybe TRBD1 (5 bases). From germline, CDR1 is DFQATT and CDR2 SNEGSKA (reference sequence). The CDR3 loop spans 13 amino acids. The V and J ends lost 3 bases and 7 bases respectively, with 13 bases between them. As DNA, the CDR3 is TGCAGTGCTAGTAATGGGGCCTCGAATGAGCAGTTCTTC. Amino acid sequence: CSASNGASNEQFF.

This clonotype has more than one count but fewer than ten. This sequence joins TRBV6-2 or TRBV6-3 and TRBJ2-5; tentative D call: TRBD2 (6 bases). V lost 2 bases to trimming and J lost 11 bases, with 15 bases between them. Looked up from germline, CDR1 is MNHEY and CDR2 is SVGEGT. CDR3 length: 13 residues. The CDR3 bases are TGTGCCAGCAGTTACGCCCTCGGGGGTGAGCAGTACTTC. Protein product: CASSYALGGEQYF.

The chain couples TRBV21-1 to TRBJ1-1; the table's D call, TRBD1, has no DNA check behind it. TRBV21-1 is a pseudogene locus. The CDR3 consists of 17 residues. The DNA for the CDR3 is TGTGCCAGCAGCAAAGGGACAGGGCGTTGCGTGAACACTGAAGCTTTCTTT. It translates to CASSKGTGRCVNTEAFF.

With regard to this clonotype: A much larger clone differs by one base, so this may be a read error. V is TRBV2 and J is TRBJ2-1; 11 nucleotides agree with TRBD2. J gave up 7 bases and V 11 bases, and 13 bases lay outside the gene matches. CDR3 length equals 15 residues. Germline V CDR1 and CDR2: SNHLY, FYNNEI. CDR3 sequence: CAALEGTSGSNEQFF. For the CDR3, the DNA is TGTGCCGCCTTGGAGGGGACTAGCGGTTCTAATGAGCAGTTCTTC.

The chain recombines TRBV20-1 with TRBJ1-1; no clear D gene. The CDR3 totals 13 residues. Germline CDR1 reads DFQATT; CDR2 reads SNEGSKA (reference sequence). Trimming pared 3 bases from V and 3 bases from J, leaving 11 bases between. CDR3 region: CSARDPLDTEAFF. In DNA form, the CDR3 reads TGCAGTGCTAGGGACCCTTTGGACACTGAAGCTTTCTTT.

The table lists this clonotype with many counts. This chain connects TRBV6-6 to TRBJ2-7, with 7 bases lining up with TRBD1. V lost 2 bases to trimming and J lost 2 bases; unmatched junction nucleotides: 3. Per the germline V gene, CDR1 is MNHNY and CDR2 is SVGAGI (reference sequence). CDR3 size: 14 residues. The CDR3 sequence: CASSYGTATYEQYF. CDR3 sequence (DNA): TGTGCCAGCAGTTACGGGACAGCGACCTACGAGCAGTACTTC.

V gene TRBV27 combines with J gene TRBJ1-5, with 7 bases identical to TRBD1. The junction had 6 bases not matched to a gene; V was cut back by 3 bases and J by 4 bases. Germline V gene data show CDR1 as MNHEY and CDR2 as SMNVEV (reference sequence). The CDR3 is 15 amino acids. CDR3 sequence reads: CASSFEGQSNQPQHF. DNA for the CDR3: TGTGCCAGCAGTTTTGAGGGACAGTCGAATCAGCCCCAGCATTTT.

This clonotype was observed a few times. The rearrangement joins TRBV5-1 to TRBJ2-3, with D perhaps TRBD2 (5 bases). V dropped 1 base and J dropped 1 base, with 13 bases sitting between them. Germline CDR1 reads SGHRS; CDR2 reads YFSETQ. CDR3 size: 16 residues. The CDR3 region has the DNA TGCGCCAGCAGCTTGTTGCGGGCGTGGGGCACAGATACGCAGTATTTT. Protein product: CASSLLRAWGTDTQYF.

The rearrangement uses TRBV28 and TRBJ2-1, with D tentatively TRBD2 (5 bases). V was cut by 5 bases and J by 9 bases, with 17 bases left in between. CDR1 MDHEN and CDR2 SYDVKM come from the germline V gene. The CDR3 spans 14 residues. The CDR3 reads CASSPRVGPGEQFF. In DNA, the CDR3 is TGTGCCAGCAGTCCGCGGGTGGGTCCGGGTGAGCAGTTCTTC.

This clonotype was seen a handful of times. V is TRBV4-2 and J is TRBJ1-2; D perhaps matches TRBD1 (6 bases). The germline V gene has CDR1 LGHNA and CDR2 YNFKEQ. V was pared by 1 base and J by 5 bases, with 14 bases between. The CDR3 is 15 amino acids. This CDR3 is CASSQAQWTVYGYTF. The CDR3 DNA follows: TGTGCCAGCAGCCAAGCGCAGTGGACAGTTTATGGCTACACCTTC.

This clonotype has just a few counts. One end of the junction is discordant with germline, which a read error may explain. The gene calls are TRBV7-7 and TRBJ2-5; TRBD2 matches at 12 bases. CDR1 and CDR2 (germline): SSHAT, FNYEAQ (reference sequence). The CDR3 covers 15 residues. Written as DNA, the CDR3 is TGTGCTAGCAGTTTGACTAGCGGGGGCTCAGAGACCCAGTACTTC. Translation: CASSLTSGGSETQYF. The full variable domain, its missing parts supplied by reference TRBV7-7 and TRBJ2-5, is GAGVSQSPRYKVTKRGQDVTLRCDPISSHATLYWYQQALGQGPEFLTYFNYEAQPDKSGLPSDRFSAERPEGSISTLTIQRTEQRDSAMYRCASSLTSGGSETQYFGPGTRLLVL.

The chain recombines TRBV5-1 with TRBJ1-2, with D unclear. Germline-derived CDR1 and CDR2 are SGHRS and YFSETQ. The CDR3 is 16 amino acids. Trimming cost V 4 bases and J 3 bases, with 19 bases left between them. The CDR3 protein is CASSPSGFGRDYGYTF. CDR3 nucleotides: TGCGCCAGCAGCCCGAGTGGGTTCGGACGGGACTATGGCTACACCTTC.